This T cell receptor beta chain is from a study of vaccination and CD4 T cells after COVID-19. The overall study: Each of the control cultures got a CEFX pool, an HIV-1 Nef pool, or no peptide.

This clonotype appeared a few times. Antigen specificity is unknown. Regarding treatment: roughly nine-day PBMC culture with coronavirus spike peptide pools or control peptides (ViraFEST assay). The Oncomine TCR Beta short-read assay was applied to DNA of cultured CD4+ T cells. TCRdb independently ran MiXCR on the PCR reads; one entry per CDR3 protein. The sample carries 13,000 or so distinct CDR3 sequences, 62% recorded once. The clonotype comes from a human donor who had recovered from COVID-19. Sequencing was performed on CD4+ T cells from blood, cultured in vitro.

The CDR3 DNA sequence: TGTGCCAGCAGCTTAGCTTTGGGCTACTACGAGCAGTACTTC. Translation: CASSLALGYYEQYF. The chain joins TRBV7-9 to TRBJ2-7, with unresolved D. Per the germline V gene, CDR1 is SEHNR and CDR2 is FQNEAQ (reference sequence). The CDR3 is 14 amino acids. V lost 0 bases and J 3 bases, leaving 9 bases between the germline ends.